One TCR beta chain is described in this entry. The data are from a study of cytomegalovirus exposure and HLA in healthy donors. PCR was performed using 60 Vbeta and 13 Jbeta primers. Repertoires were generated with immunoSEQ multiplex PCR, while TCRdb's copy carries only in-frame clones and drops some. Altogether more than 95,000 clones are present, 65% to 80% being singletons, with the ten largest covering less than 15%. V was pared by 9 bases and J by 4 bases, with 21 bases between. Per germline, CDR1 SNHLY and CDR2 FYNNEI. CDR3 length: 16 amino acids. This TCR derives from a woman in her seventies in good health and CMV-seropositive. This chain uses TRBV2 with TRBJ2-2; tentatively, D is TRBD2 (6 bases). Sequenced: PBMCs. The CDR3, as DNA: TGTGCCAGGGGTTCACTCCCCGGGGGAGGCACCGGGGAGCTGTTTTTT. Protein product: CARGSLPGGGTGELFF. Complete variable domain (other parts from reference TRBV2 and TRBJ2-2): EPEVTQTPSHQVTQMGQEVILRCVPISNHLYFYWYRQILGQKVEFLVSFYNNEISEKSEIFDDQFSVERPDGSNFTLKIRSTKLEDSAMYFCARGSLPGGGTGELFFGEGSRLTVL.